The TCR beta chain under discussion was sequenced for a study of blood T cell repertoires in COVID-19. Overall study context: The origin of the acute and convalescent COVID-19 samples was the United States, Italy and Spain. T cells, B-cell-depleted T cells, or PBMCs provided the cDNA or gDNA that served as material.

Methods used by the authors: Estimation of nucleated cell counts was performed using reference gene primer amplification. Clones were read by immunoSEQ multiplex PCR, and TCRdb kept only the in-frame ones, dropping some. That table supplies the V and J calls and clone size; D and trimming were determined from the DNA. The table lists 150,000 to 200,000 clones, 65% to 90% of them singletons. The CDR3 length is 15 residues. V was trimmed by 3 bases and J by 0 bases, leaving 9 bases between them. CDR1 is SGHRS and CDR2 is YFSETQ in the germline V gene. The receptor was derived from a human donor in a cohort sampled during active COVID-19. Material for sequencing was peripheral blood. The V call is TRBV5-1, the J call TRBJ2-2; D is possibly TRBD2 (7 bases). The CDR3 is CASSSGGPNTGELFF. CDR3 DNA sequence: TGCGCCAGCAGCTCGGGGGGCCCGAACACCGGGGAGCTGTTTTTT.